The TCR beta chain under discussion was sequenced for a study of T cells in Graves' hyperthyroidism and ophthalmopathy. Disease duration under 2 months; hyperthyroidism patients were aged 18 to 65. This clonotype appeared many times. As yet, its antigen is unknown. Researchers amplified the TCR beta CDR3 regions from RNA transcripts. First-round RT-PCR targeting the TCR CDR3 was performed with the HTBI primer set. TCRdb analysed the multiplex PCR reads with MiXCR anew, one entry per CDR3 protein. The sample consists of 610,000 or so distinct CDR3 sequences, more than 45% of them appearing once. Germline loops: CDR1 SQVTM, CDR2 ANQGSEA. The V end was cut by 2 bases, the J end by 0 bases, with 10 bases between. CDR3 length: 14 residues. Overall study findings and caveats: Stable hyperthyroidism and ophthalmopathy were separated using 13 V-J signatures. Among clonotypes expanded in thyroid above 0.001, most were also found in blood.

What was sequenced was peripheral blood or thyroid tissue (not recorded which). The rearrangement joins TRBV29-1 to TRBJ1-1; a possible D gene is TRBD1 (5 bases). The origin of this receptor is a woman aged 18-29 years with Graves' hyperthyroidism. The chain's CDR3 is CSVERRTMNTEAFF. Written as DNA, the CDR3 is TGCAGCGTTGAACGCAGGACAATGAACACTGAAGCTTTCTTT.